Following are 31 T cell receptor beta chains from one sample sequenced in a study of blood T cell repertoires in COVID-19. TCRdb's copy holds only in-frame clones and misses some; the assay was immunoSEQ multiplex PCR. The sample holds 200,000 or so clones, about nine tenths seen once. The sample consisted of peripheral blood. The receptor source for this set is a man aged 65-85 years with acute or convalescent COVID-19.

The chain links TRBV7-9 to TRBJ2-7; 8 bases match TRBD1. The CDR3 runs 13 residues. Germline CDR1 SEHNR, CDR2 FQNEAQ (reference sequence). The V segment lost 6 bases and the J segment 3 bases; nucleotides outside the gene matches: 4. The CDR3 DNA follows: TGTGCCAGCAGTAACAGGGGGGTCTACGAGCAGTACTTC. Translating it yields CASSNRGVYEQYF.

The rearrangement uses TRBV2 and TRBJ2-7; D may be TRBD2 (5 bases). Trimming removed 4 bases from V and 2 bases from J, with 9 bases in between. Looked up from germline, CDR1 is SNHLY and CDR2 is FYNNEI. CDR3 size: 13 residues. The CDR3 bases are TGTGCCAGCAGTGGGGAGTGGGCCTACGAGCAGTACTTC. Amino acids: CASSGEWAYEQYF.

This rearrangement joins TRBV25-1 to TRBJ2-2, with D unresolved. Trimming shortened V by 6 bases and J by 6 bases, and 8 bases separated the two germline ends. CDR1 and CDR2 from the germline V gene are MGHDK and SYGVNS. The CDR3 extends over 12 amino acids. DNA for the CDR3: TGTGCCAGCAGCTACAGTGCCGGGGAGCTGTTTTTT. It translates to CASSYSAGELFF. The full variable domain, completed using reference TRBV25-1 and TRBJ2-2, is EADIYQTPRYLVIGTGKKITLECSQTMGHDKMYWYQQDPGMELHLIHYSYGVNSTEKGDLSSESTVSRIRTEHFPLTLESARPSHTSQYLCASSYSAGELFFGEGSRLTVL.

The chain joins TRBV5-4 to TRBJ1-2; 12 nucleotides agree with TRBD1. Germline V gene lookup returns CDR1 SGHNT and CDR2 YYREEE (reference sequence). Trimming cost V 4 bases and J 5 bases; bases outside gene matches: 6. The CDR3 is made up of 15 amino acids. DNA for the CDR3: TGTGCCAGCAGCGGGGGGACAGGGGGCTTTTATGGCTACACCTTC. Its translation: CASSGGTGGFYGYTF.

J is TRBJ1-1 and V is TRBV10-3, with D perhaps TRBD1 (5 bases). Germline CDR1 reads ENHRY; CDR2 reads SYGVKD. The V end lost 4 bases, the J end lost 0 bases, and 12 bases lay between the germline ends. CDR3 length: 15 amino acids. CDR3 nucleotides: TGTGCCATCAGTGGCCTTGGGGGGGTGAACACTGAAGCTTTCTTT. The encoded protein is CAISGLGGVNTEAFF.

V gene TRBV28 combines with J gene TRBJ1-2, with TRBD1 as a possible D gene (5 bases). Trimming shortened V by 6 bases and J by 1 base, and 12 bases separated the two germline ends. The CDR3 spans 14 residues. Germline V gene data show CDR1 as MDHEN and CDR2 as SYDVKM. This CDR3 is CASRPDSINYGYTF. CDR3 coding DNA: TGTGCCAGCAGGCCAGACAGTATTAACTATGGCTACACCTTC.

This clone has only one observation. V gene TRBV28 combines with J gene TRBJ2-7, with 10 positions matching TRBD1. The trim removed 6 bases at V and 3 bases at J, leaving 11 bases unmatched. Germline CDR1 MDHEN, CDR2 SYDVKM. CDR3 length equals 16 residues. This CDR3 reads CASRPSGTGAIYEQYF. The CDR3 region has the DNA TGTGCCAGCAGGCCCTCCGGGACAGGGGCCATCTACGAGCAGTACTTC.

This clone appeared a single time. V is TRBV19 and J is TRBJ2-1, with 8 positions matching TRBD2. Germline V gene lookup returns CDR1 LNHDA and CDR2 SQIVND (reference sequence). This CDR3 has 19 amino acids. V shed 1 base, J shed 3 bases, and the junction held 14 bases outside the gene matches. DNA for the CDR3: TGTGCCAGTAGTATAGGGTTGGAGGGAAGCGGGAGCTACTACAATGAGCAGTTCTTC. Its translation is CASSIGLEGSGSYYNEQFF.

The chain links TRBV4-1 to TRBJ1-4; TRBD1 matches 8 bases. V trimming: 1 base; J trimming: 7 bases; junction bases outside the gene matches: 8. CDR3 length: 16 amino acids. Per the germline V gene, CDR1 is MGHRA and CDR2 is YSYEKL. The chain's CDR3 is CASSQGQGIGSEKLFF. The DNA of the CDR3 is TGCGCCAGCAGCCAAGGACAGGGGATAGGGAGTGAAAAACTGTTTTTT.

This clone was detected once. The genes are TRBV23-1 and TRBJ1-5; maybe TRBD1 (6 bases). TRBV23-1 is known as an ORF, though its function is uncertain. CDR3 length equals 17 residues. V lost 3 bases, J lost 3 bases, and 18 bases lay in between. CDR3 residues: CASSHNHFRGDNQPQHF. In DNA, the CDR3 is TGCGCCAGCAGTCATAACCACTTCAGGGGCGACAATCAGCCCCAGCATTTT.

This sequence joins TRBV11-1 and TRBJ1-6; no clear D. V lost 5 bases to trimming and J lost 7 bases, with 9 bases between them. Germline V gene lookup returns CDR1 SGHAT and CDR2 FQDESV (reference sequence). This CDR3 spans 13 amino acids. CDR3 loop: CASSPRANSPLHF. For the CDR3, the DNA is TGTGCCAGCAGCCCGAGGGCAAATTCACCCCTCCACTTT.

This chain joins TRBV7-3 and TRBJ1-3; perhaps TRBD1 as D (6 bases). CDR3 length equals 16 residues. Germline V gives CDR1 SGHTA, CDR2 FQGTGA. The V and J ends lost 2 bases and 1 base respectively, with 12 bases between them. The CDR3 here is CASSLGPQGSGNTIYF. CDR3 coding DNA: TGTGCCAGCAGCTTAGGGCCCCAGGGGTCTGGAAACACCATATATTTT.

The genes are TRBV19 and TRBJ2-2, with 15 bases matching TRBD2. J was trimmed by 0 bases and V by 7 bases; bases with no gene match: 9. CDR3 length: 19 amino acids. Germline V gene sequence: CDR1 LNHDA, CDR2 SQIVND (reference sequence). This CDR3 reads CASTSRTSGRASNTGELFF. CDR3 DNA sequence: TGTGCCAGTACTTCACGGACTAGCGGGAGGGCGTCGAACACCGGGGAGCTGTTTTTT.

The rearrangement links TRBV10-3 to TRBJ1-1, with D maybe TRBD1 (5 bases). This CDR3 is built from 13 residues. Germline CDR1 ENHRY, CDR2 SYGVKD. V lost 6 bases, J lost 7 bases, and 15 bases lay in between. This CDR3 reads CAISLEGQGEAFF. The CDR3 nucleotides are TGTGCCATCAGCTTGGAAGGGCAGGGTGAAGCTTTCTTT.

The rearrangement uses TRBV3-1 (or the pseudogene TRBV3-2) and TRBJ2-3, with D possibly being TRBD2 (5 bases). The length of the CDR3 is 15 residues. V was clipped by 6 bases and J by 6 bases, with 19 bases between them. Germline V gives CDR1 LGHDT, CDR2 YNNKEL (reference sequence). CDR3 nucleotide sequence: TGTGCCAGCAGGGACGGACTGGGGAAACACGATACGCAGTATTTT. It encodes CASRDGLGKHDTQYF.

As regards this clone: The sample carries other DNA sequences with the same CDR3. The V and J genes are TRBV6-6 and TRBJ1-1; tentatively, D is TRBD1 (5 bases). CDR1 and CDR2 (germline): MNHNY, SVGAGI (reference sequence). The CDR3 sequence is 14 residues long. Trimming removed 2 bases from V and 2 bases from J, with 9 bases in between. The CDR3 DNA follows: TGTGCCAGCAGTTACGCGGGGGATAACACTGAAGCTTTCTTT. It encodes CASSYAGDNTEAFF.

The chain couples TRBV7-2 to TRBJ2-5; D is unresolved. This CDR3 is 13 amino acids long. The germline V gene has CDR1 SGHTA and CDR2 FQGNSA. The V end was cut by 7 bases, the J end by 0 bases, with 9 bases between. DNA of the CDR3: TGTGCCAGCACCTCCCAGAACCAAGAGACCCAGTACTTC. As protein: CASTSQNQETQYF.

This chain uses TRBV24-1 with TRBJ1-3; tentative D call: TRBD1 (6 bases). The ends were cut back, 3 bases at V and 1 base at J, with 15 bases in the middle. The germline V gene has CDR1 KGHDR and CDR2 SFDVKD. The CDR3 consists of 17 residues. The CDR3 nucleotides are TGTGCCACCAGTGATGCGCAGGGGTCCCAATCTGGAAACACCATATATTTT. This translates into CATSDAQGSQSGNTIYF.

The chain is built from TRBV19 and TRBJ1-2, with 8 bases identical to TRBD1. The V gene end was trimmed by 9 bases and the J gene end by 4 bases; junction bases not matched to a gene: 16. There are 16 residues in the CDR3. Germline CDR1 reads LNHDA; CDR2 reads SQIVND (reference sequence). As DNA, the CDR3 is TGTGCCAGCAAACCCCTGGCCCAGGGGGCTTTCTATGGCTACACCTTC. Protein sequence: CASKPLAQGAFYGYTF.

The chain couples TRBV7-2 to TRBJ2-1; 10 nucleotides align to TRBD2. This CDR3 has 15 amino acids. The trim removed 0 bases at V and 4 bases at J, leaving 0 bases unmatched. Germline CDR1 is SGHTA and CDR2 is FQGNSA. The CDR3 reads CASSLAGLAYNEQFF. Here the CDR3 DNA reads TGTGCCAGCAGCTTAGCGGGACTAGCGTACAATGAGCAGTTCTTC.

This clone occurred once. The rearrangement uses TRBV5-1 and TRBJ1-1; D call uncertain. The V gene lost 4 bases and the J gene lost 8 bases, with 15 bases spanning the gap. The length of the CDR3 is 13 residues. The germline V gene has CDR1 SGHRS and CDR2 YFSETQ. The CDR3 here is CASSLPSQSEAFF. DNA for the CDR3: TGCGCCAGCAGCCTCCCCAGTCAGTCAGAAGCTTTCTTT.

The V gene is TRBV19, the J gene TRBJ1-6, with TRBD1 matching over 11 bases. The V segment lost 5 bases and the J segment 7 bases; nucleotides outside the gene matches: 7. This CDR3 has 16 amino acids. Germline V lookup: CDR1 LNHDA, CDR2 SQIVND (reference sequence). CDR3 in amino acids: CASSDRTGGENSPLHF. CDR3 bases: TGTGCCAGTAGTGACCGGACAGGGGGCGAAAATTCACCCCTCCACTTT.

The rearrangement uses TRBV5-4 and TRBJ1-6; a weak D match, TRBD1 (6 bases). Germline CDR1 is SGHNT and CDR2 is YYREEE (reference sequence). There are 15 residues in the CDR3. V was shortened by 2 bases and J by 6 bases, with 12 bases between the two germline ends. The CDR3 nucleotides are TGTGCCAGCAGCTTAGATTCAGGGGTTAATTCACCCCTCCACTTT. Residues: CASSLDSGVNSPLHF.

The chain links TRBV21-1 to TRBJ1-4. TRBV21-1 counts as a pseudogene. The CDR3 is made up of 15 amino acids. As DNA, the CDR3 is TGTGCCAGCAGCAAAGACCGGGAGCGGGGGGAAAAACTGTTTTTT. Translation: CASSKDRERGEKLFF.

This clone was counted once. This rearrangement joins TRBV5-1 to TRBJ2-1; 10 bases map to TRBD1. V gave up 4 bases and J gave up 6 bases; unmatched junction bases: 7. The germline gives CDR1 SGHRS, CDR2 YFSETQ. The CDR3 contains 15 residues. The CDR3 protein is CASSTPGTGVNEQFF. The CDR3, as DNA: TGCGCCAGCAGCACCCCCGGGACAGGGGTCAATGAGCAGTTCTTC.

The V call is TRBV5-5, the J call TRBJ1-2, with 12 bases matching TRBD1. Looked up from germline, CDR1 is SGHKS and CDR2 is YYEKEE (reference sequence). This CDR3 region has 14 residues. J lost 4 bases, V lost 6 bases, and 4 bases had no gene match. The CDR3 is CASNRDRGLYGYTF. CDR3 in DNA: TGTGCCAGCAACCGGGACAGGGGGCTCTATGGCTACACCTTC.

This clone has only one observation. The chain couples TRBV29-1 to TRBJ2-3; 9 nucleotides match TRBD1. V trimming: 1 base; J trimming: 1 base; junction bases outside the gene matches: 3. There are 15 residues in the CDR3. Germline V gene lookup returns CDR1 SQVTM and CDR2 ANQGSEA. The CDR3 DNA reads TGCAGCGTTGAAGGGAGGGACAGGGGCACAGATACGCAGTATTTT. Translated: CSVEGRDRGTDTQYF.

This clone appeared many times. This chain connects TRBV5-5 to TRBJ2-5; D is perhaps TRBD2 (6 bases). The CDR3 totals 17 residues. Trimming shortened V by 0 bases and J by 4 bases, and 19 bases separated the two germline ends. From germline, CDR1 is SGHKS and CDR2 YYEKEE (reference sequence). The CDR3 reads CASSLAEGGYGGETQYF. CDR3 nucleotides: TGTGCCAGCAGCTTGGCGGAGGGTGGCTATGGTGGAGAGACCCAGTACTTC.

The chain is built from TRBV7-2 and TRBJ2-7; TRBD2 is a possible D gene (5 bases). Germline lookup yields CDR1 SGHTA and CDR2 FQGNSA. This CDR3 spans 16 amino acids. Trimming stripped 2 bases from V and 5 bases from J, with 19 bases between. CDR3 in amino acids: CASSLTAGSGGHEQYF. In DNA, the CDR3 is TGTGCCAGCAGCTTAACCGCGGGCTCCGGCGGTCACGAGCAGTACTTC.

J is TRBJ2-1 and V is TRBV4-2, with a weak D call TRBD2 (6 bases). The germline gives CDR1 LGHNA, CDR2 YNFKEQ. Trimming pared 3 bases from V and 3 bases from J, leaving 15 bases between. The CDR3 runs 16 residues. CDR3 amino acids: CASSHPPERVYNEQFF. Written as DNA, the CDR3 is TGTGCCAGCAGCCACCCACCCGAGCGGGTCTACAATGAGCAGTTCTTC.

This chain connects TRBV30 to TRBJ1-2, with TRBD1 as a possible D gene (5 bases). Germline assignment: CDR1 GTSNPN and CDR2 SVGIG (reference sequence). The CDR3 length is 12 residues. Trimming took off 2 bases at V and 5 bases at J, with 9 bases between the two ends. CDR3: CAWSTGGYGYTF. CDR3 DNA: TGTGCCTGGAGTACGGGGGGGTATGGCTACACCTTC.